This T cell receptor (beta chain) derives from a study of blood T cells in healthy people across ages. Study observations and caveats: The study regarded diversity estimates from one million T cells as underestimates. Unsorted PBMC input precluded a conclusive naive versus antigen-experienced comparison. The long-lived group displayed more naive CD4+ cells, plus higher diversity, than the aged donors did.

Germline CDR1 and CDR2: SGHDT and YYEEEE. The CDR3 sequence is 14 residues long. Sample-barcoded 5' priming and a J-beta primer mix drove a second PCR of about 6 to 12 cycles. TCRdb ran MiXCR on the 5' RACE reads and lists one entry per CDR3 protein. The sample yields roughly 800,000 distinct CDR3 sequences, roughly 64% seen once. As concerns this clonotype: Its antigen is unidentified.

V gene TRBV5-6 combines with J gene TRBJ2-4; D is perhaps TRBD2 (6 bases). The J call may be wrong; the DNA end is better matched by TRBJ2-7. Sequenced material: blood. This TCR derives from a man aged 30-40 years in good health. The DNA for the CDR3 is TGTGCCAGCAGCCAACCCGGGGGATCGTACGAGCAGTACTTC. It codes for CASSQPGGSYEQYF.